Each of the 25 T cell receptor beta chains below was sequenced from the same sample in a study of T cells in Graves' hyperthyroidism and ophthalmopathy. Amplification yielded TCR beta CDR3 regions, with RNA transcripts as the source. TCR CDR3 regions were first amplified by RT-PCR with HTBI primers. One entry per CDR3 protein results from TCRdb running MiXCR on the multiplex PCR reads. The table has around 250,000 distinct CDR3 sequences, 14% to 15% seen once. Sequenced material: blood. These TCRs come from a woman aged 40 to 50 with Graves' hyperthyroidism that later progressed to Graves' ophthalmopathy.

This clonotype was seen ten or more times. The genes are TRBV20-1 and TRBJ2-1; 10 nucleotides align to TRBD2. This CDR3 is 18 amino acids long. V lost 2 bases and J lost 1; bases outside the gene matches: 11. Germline CDR1 and CDR2: DFQATT and SNEGSKA (reference sequence). The CDR3 reads CSARMASGSIRSYNEQFF. As DNA, the CDR3 is TGCAGTGCTAGAATGGCTAGCGGGAGTATAAGATCCTACAATGAGCAGTTCTTC.

A few counts support this clonotype. The chain is built from TRBV9 and TRBJ2-3, with 11 bases aligning to TRBD2. After removal of 3 bases from V and 0 bases from J, the junction contained 3 bases not matched to a gene. CDR3 length: 16 residues. Germline CDR1 and CDR2: SGDLS and YYNGEE. In nucleotides, the CDR3 is TGTGCCAGCAGCGCGGGACTAGCGGCTAGCACAGATACGCAGTATTTT. Protein: CASSAGLAASTDTQYF.

This clonotype has just a few counts. The chain combines TRBV5-1 with TRBJ2-2; 8 nucleotides line up with TRBD2. CDR1 and CDR2 from the germline V gene are SGHRS and YFSETQ. This CDR3 has 16 amino acids. Trimming took 1 base from V and 4 from J; bases not matched to a gene: 6. The CDR3 nucleotides read TGCGCCAGCAGCTTGTGGTCTAGCGGGTTCACCGGGGAGCTGTTTTTT. It yields the protein CASSLWSSGFTGELFF.

The V call is TRBV9, the J call TRBJ2-1; 8 bases agree with TRBD1. This CDR3 spans 20 amino acids. V shed 4 bases and J 5 bases; nucleotides not matched to a gene: 23. Germline CDR1 SGDLS, CDR2 YYNGEE. CDR3 in amino acids: CASSPGRWAGGPLTNNEQFF. In DNA, the CDR3 is TGTGCCAGCAGCCCAGGGCGATGGGCAGGGGGCCCCCTTACGAACAATGAGCAGTTCTTC.

On this clonotype: A single base separates this from a much larger clone, so it may be a read error. This chain uses TRBV3-1 with TRBJ1-2, with D tentatively TRBD1 (5 bases). CDR1 is LGHDT, CDR2 YNNKEL, per germline (reference sequence). There are 15 residues in the CDR3. CDR3 sequence: CASSLNTQGSHGSTF. Here the CDR3 DNA reads TGTGCCAGCAGCCTAAACACTCAGGGTAGCCATGGCTCCACCTTC.

This clonotype has at least ten counts. The V gene is TRBV6-1, the J gene TRBJ2-7; 8 bases match TRBD1. The CDR3 extends over 13 amino acids. Losses at the gene ends were 8 bases for V and 2 bases for J; bases not matched to a gene: 5. Germline V gene sequence: CDR1 MNHNS, CDR2 SASEGT. This chain's CDR3 is CASRTGIAYEQYF. The CDR3 DNA sequence: TGTGCCAGCCGGACAGGGATTGCCTACGAGCAGTACTTC.

The gene calls are TRBV12-5 and TRBJ2-7; 9 nucleotides line up with TRBD1. CDR3 length: 16 amino acids. V was clipped by 6 bases and J by 4 bases; unmatched bases: 13. The V gene's germline CDR1 is LGHNT and CDR2 FRNRAP. CDR3 sequence (DNA): TGTGCTAGTGGGTTGAGAACAGGGGGCGAAGGATACGAGCAGTACTTC. Its translation: CASGLRTGGEGYEQYF.

This clonotype was counted many times. The rearrangement uses TRBV20-1 and TRBJ2-1, with 7 bases fitting TRBD2. J lost 3 bases, V lost 2 bases, and 7 bases had no gene match. From germline, CDR1 is DFQATT and CDR2 SNEGSKA (reference sequence). This CDR3 has 15 amino acids. Written as DNA, the CDR3 is TGCAGTGCTAGACGGCCTAGCGGACTCTACAATGAGCAGTTCTTC. It encodes CSARRPSGLYNEQFF.

This clonotype was seen ten or more times. The V gene is TRBV25-1, the J gene TRBJ1-6, with TRBD1 as a possible D gene (6 bases). CDR3 size: 13 residues. Per the germline V gene, CDR1 is MGHDK and CDR2 is SYGVNS. Deletions cut 7 bases from V and 6 bases from J, with 10 bases between. This chain's CDR3 is CASTTGVNSPLHF. The CDR3 DNA sequence: TGTGCCAGCACGACAGGCGTTAATTCACCCCTCCACTTT.

This clonotype was seen at least ten times. The chain is built from TRBV6-6 and TRBJ2-5, with 7 bases lining up with TRBD1. Germline V gene data show CDR1 as MNHNY and CDR2 as SVGAGI (reference sequence). The J segment lost 3 bases and the V segment lost 0 bases, leaving 7 bases of the junction unmatched. The CDR3 sequence is 16 residues long. The CDR3 nucleotides are TGTGCCAGCAGTTACTCGACCGGGGACAGCGAAGAGACCCAGTACTTC. This sequence encodes CASSYSTGDSEETQYF.

This clonotype was seen ten or more times. The V gene is TRBV2, the J gene TRBJ1-1; possible D gene TRBD1, 5 bases. Germline V gives CDR1 SNHLY, CDR2 FYNNEI. This CDR3 has 13 residues. Trimming took off 0 bases at V and 7 bases at J, with 9 bases between the two ends. CDR3 residues: CASSEARGGEAFF. The CDR3 DNA follows: TGTGCCAGCAGTGAAGCGCGTGGGGGTGAAGCTTTCTTT.

This clonotype has at least ten counts. The chain combines TRBV3-1 with TRBJ2-2; D assignment may be TRBD1 or TRBD2 (5 bases each). The V end was cut by 0 bases, the J end by 0 bases, with 8 bases between. CDR1 is LGHDT and CDR2 is YNNKEL in the germline V gene (reference sequence). CDR3 length equals 16 residues. CDR3 in amino acids: CASSQEGRANTGELFF. DNA of the CDR3: TGTGCCAGCAGCCAAGAGGGACGGGCGAACACCGGGGAGCTGTTTTTT. The full variable domain, rest sourced from reference TRBV3-1 and TRBJ2-2, is DTAVSQTPKYLVTQMGNDKSIKCEQNLGHDTMYWYKQDSKKFLKIMFSYNNKELIINETVPNRFSPKSPDKAHLNLHINSLELGDSAVYFCASSQEGRANTGELFFGEGSRLTVL.

This clonotype was detected a few times. The chain has TRBV7-9 and TRBJ2-1; 9 bases align to TRBD1. V trimming: 4 bases; J trimming: 3 bases; junction bases outside the gene matches: 4. From germline, CDR1 is SEHNR and CDR2 FQNEAQ (reference sequence). The CDR3 contains 15 residues. This chain's CDR3 is CASSSTGGIYNEQFF. The CDR3 region has the DNA TGTGCCAGCAGCTCAACAGGGGGCATCTACAATGAGCAGTTCTTC.

This clonotype appeared many times. The chain uses TRBV12-3 or TRBV12-4 and TRBJ1-5; D not resolved. V gave up 3 bases and J gave up 2 bases, with 14 bases separating them. CDR3 length: 16 amino acids. CDR3 DNA: TGTGCCAGCAGTTTTTTCCTTCGGTCGGGCAATCAGCCCCAGCATTTT. Protein product: CASSFFLRSGNQPQHF.

This clonotype was recorded a few times. The CDR3 DNA sequence: TGTGCCAGCAGTGGGGGACTACTATTCCAAGAGACCCAGTACTTC. Translating gives CASSGGLLFQETQYF. The chain joins TRBV6-1 to TRBJ2-5; 7 nucleotides match TRBD2. From germline, CDR1 is MNHNS and CDR2 SASEGT. The CDR3 runs 15 residues. V lost 4 bases to trimming and J lost 1 base; unmatched junction nucleotides: 6.

This chain links TRBV4-1 with TRBJ2-1; 12 bases fit TRBD2. Germline CDR1 is MGHRA and CDR2 is YSYEKL. CDR3 size: 16 residues. V was pared by 2 bases and J by 6 bases, with 5 bases of the junction left unmatched. CDR3 in DNA: TGCGCCAGCAGCCAACCGACTAGCGGGAGAGGCAATGAGCAGTTCTTC. This encodes CASSQPTSGRGNEQFF.

This clonotype was found many times. This chain uses TRBV4-2 with TRBJ2-7; 8 nucleotides line up with TRBD2. The V and J ends lost 0 bases and 2 bases, in that order; junction bases with no gene match: 3. There are 15 residues in the CDR3. Germline values: CDR1 LGHNA, CDR2 YNFKEQ. CDR3 sequence: CASSQDETSAYEQYF. CDR3 nucleotides: TGTGCCAGCAGCCAAGATGAGACTAGCGCCTACGAGCAGTACTTC.

This clonotype was observed at least ten times. The chain carries TRBV2 and TRBJ2-7; the match to TRBD1 covers 8 bases. Germline-derived CDR1 and CDR2 are SNHLY and FYNNEI. This CDR3 comprises 15 residues. Trimming took 6 bases from V and 2 from J; bases not matched to a gene: 9. The CDR3 loop is CASSEFGTGAYEQYF. CDR3 nucleotide sequence: TGTGCCAGCAGCGAATTCGGGACAGGTGCCTACGAGCAGTACTTC.

This clonotype was seen many times. The chain links TRBV29-1 to TRBJ2-1, with 8 nucleotides matching TRBD2. CDR1 and CDR2 from the germline V gene are SQVTM and ANQGSEA. The CDR3 has 14 amino acids. Losses at the gene ends were 5 bases for V and 3 bases for J; bases not matched to a gene: 6. CDR3 amino acids: CSVIGRAIYNEQFF. The CDR3 DNA reads as TGCAGCGTTATCGGGAGGGCCATCTACAATGAGCAGTTCTTC.

This clonotype was seen ten or more times. The J gene is TRBJ2-1, the V gene TRBV24-1, with 14 bases matching TRBD2. The V segment lost 4 bases and the J segment 7 bases; nucleotides outside the gene matches: 11. Germline V gene data show CDR1 as KGHDR and CDR2 as SFDVKD. The CDR3 sequence is 18 residues long. CDR3 in DNA: TGTGCCACCAGTGAAGGCCTGGGGACTAGCGGGAGAAGAAATGAGCAGTTCTTC. This codes for CATSEGLGTSGRRNEQFF.

This clonotype appeared a few times. The rearrangement links TRBV7-8 to TRBJ1-3, with TRBD1 as a possible D gene (6 bases). V gave up 5 bases and J gave up 3 bases, with 17 bases separating them. There are 16 residues in the CDR3. Germline V CDR1 and CDR2: SGHVS, FQNEAQ. The CDR3 here is CASSPMTGVFGNTIYF. The CDR3, as DNA: TGTGCCAGCAGCCCGATGACAGGTGTATTTGGAAACACCATATATTTT.

This clonotype was detected many times. The CDR3 reads CASSFTRAKNIQYF. The DNA of the CDR3 is TGTGCCAGCAGCTTTACTAGAGCCAAAAACATTCAGTACTTC. The chain couples TRBV13 to TRBJ2-4; weak D call: TRBD2 (5 bases). The CDR3 consists of 14 residues. Germline V gives CDR1 PRHDT, CDR2 FYEKMQ (reference sequence). Trimming removed 3 bases at V and 0 bases at J, with 6 bases between.

This clonotype was recorded at least ten times. This chain uses TRBV28 with TRBJ2-1; 14 nucleotides match TRBD2. V was clipped by 2 bases and J by 9 bases; unmatched bases: 3. Germline values: CDR1 MDHEN, CDR2 SYDVKM. The CDR3 totals 15 residues. The CDR3 reads CASSLGTSGSSEQFF. CDR3 coding DNA: TGTGCCAGCAGTTTAGGGACTAGCGGGAGTTCTGAGCAGTTCTTC.

At least ten counts were recorded for this clonotype. The CDR3 sequence is CASSLRTTNTGELFF. DNA of the CDR3: TGTGCCAGCAGTTTACGTACAACGAACACCGGGGAGCTGTTTTTT. The chain uses TRBV27 and TRBJ2-2; D unresolved. V was trimmed by 2 bases and J by 0 bases, leaving 7 bases between them. Germline V lookup: CDR1 MNHEY, CDR2 SMNVEV (reference sequence). The CDR3 covers 15 residues.

This clonotype was seen at least ten times. The chain recombines TRBV7-8 with TRBJ2-3; D is unresolved. Trimming stripped 7 bases from V and 5 bases from J, with 13 bases between. This CDR3 has 13 residues. CDR1 is SGHVS, CDR2 FQNEAQ, per germline. This CDR3 reads CASTASGRDTQYF. The CDR3 DNA is TGTGCCAGCACCGCCTCGGGTCGAGATACGCAGTATTTT.